This T cell receptor beta chain was recorded in a study of long-term antiretroviral therapy in people with HIV. Study-wide points: Diversity went up after ART and still fell short of transplant donor controls. The repertoire was dominated at all time points by clones expanded before ART. There were no data on ART adherence, viral resistance or therapy changes, a gap that limits inferences about post-ART repertoire changes.

As regards this clone: The antigen remains unidentified.

Researchers ran immunoSEQ v3.0 at survey level. Here immunoSEQ multiplex PCR was the method, and the copy in TCRdb shows in-frame clones only, minus some. The sample lists approximately 26,000 clones; 84% were seen once. Germline lookup yields CDR1 SGHNT and CDR2 YYREEE (reference sequence). The CDR3 has 16 residues. The trim removed 3 bases at V and 1 base at J, leaving 9 bases unmatched. The receptor comes from a man between 18 and 35 years old with HIV. Material: unsorted PBMCs, obtained 0.4 years after starting antiretroviral therapy. The genes are TRBV5-4 and TRBJ1-1, with 7 bases lining up with TRBD1. The CDR3 region has the DNA TGTGCCAGCAGCTCCCCCGGGACAGCAAGGAACACTGAAGCTTTCTTT. It encodes CASSSPGTARNTEAFF. Full variable domain (remainder filled in from reference TRBV5-4 and TRBJ1-1): ETGVTQSPTHLIKTRGQQVTLRCSSQSGHNTVSWYQQALGQGPQFIFQYYREEENGRGNFPPRFSGLQFPNYSSELNVNALELDDSALYLCASSSPGTARNTEAFFGQGTRLTVV.